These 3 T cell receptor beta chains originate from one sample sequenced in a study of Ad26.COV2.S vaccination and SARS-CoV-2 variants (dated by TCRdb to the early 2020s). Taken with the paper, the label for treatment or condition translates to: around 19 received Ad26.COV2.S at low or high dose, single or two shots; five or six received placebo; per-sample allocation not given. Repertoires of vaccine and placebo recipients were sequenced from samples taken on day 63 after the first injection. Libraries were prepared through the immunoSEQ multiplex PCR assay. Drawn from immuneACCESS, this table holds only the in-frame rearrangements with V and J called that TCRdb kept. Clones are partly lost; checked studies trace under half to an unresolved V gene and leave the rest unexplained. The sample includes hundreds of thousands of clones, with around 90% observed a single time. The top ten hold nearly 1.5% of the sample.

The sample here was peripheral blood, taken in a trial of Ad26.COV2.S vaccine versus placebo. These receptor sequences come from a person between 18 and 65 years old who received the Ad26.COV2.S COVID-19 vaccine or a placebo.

DNA for the CDR3: TGTGCCAGCAGCCCCGGGACCGCCGGAAACACCATATATTTT. Protein: CASSPGTAGNTIYF. This chain links TRBV25-1 with TRBJ1-3; a weak D match, TRBD1 (5 bases). The CDR3 spans 14 residues. The germline V and J ends were trimmed by 6 bases and 4 bases, with 13 bases remaining between them. Germline CDR1 MGHDK, CDR2 SYGVNS.

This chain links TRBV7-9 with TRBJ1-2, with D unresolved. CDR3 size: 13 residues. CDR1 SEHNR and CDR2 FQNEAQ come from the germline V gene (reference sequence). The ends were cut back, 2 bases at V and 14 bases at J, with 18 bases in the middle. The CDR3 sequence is CASSLNGFSERTF. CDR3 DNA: TGTGCCAGCAGCTTAAACGGATTCTCGGAAAGGACCTTC.

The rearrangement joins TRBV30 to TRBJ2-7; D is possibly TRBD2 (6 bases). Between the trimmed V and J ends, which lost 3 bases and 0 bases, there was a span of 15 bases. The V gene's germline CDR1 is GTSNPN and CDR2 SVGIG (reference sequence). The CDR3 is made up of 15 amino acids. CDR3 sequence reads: CAWSQTRASSYEQYF. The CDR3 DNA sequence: TGTGCCTGGAGCCAGACTAGGGCGAGCTCCTACGAGCAGTACTTC. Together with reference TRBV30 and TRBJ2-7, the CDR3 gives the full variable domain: SQTIHQWPATLVQPVGSPLSLECTVEGTSNPNLYWYRQAAGRGLQLLFYSVGIGQISSEVPQNLSASRPQDRQFILSSKKLLLSDSGFYLCAWSQTRASSYEQYFGPGTRLTVT.